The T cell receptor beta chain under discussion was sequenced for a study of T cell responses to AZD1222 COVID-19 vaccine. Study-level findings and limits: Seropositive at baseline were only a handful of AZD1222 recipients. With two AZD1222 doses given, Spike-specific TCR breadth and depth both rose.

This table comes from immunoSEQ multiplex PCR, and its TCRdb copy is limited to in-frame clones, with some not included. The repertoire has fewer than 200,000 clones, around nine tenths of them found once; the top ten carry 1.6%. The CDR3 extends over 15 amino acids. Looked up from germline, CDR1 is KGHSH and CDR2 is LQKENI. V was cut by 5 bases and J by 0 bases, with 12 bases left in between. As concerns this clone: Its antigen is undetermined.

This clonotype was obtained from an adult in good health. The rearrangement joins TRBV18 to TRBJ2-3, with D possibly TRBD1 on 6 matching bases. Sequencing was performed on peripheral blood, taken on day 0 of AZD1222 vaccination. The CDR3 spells CASSAGTTSTDTQYF. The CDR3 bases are TGTGCCAGCTCAGCCGGGACAACTAGCACAGATACGCAGTATTTT.